This TCR beta chain was sequenced during a study of T cell changes during pregnancy in multiple sclerosis. Produced via immunoSEQ multiplex PCR; TCRdb's table is partial and in-frame only. The profile shows 48,000 or so clones, almost 95% of them singletons. The V end was cut by 0 bases, the J end by 1 base, with 14 bases between. The germline V gene encodes CDR1 SGHTA and CDR2 FQGTGA. CDR3 length: 17 residues. Here the sequenced sample was CD4+ T cells from peripheral blood mononuclear cells, taken in the second trimester of pregnancy. The rearrangement links TRBV7-3 to TRBJ2-3; D perhaps matches TRBD2 (7 bases). The clonotype originates from a female donor in good health, enrolled as a control in a pregnancy study. Here the CDR3 DNA reads TGTGCCAGCAGCTTAACTCCCGCGGGGGCGGGCACAGATACGCAGTATTTT. Residues: CASSLTPAGAGTDTQYF.